In this sample, the clone carrying this T cell receptor (beta chain) turned up many times. Its antigen remains unknown. Trimming removed 0 bases from V and 2 bases from J, with 7 bases in between. There are 14 residues in the CDR3. CDR1 and CDR2 (germline): MRHNA, SNTAGT. This record belongs to a study of T-cell reconstitution after alpha-beta-depleted transplantation in children. General study findings and limits: It was reported that alpha-beta T cells came from several hundred expanded graft clones (about two months after transplant). After one year, T-cell counts and TCRbeta diversity mostly came from new T cells. Some patients showed high day-60 TCRbeta diversity, which derived from surviving recipient T cells and thymic progenitors.

Unique molecular identifiers were incorporated when the TCRbeta library was constructed. From the PCR reads, TCRdb called clonotypes with MiXCR, one entry per CDR3 protein. The sample consists of some 550,000 distinct CDR3 sequences, 23% of them appearing once. The source is a boy in the first two years of life who had a stem cell transplant for acute myeloid leukemia, so the T cells may come from the graft donor. The sequenced sample was PBMCs, mostly from graft donor cells, obtained 360 days after TCRalphabeta/CD19-depleted stem cell transplant. This chain joins TRBV6-4 and TRBJ1-1; D not resolved. Here the CDR3 reads CASSDSNLNTEAFF. The CDR3 nucleotides read TGTGCCAGCAGTGACTCCAACTTAAACACTGAAGCTTTCTTT.